The 18 T cell receptor beta chains given below trace back to one sample, sequenced in a study of blood T cells in healthy people across ages. A second PCR of 7 to 11 cycles used a sample-barcoded 5' primer and a J-beta primer mix. Each CDR3 protein gets one entry after TCRdb re-called the 5' RACE reads with MiXCR. The table has more than 700,000 distinct CDR3 sequences, about 47% seen once; the top ten hold 15% to 20%. Specimen: blood. The receptors derive from an elderly man in good health.

The chain has TRBV19 and TRBJ2-5; TRBD2 matches at 14 bases. V was clipped by 6 bases and J by 5 bases; unmatched bases: 2. The CDR3 consists of 14 residues. The germline gives CDR1 LNHDA, CDR2 SQIVND (reference sequence). The CDR3 here is CASRRTSGRETQYF. CDR3 nucleotide sequence: TGTGCCAGTAGAAGGACTAGCGGGAGGGAGACCCAGTACTTC.

This clonotype was counted at least ten times. V gene TRBV7-2 combines with J gene TRBJ2-1; D unresolved. Germline CDR1 SGHTA, CDR2 FQGNSA. There are 13 residues in the CDR3. Trimming removed 1 base from V and 5 bases from J, with 6 bases in between. The CDR3 here is CASSLDQNNEQFF. The CDR3 DNA reads as TGTGCCAGCAGCTTAGACCAAAACAATGAGCAGTTCTTC.

V usage is TRBV5-1 and J usage is TRBJ2-2; TRBD2 agrees at 11 bases. The germline V gene has CDR1 SGHRS and CDR2 YFSETQ. V gave up 4 bases and J gave up 4 bases; unmatched junction bases: 6. The CDR3 loop spans 16 amino acids. The CDR3 region has the DNA TGCGCCAGCAGCACGACTAGCGGGATCGGCACCGGGGAGCTGTTTTTT. Its protein is CASSTTSGIGTGELFF.

This clonotype showed up just a few times. The chain uses TRBV20-1 and TRBJ2-1, with 11 bases that match TRBD2. V lost 0 bases to trimming and J lost 7 bases; unmatched junction nucleotides: 5. CDR1 DFQATT and CDR2 SNEGSKA come from the germline V gene (reference sequence). This CDR3 is built from 15 residues. Here the CDR3 DNA reads TGCAGTGCTAGAGATTGGGGGACTAGCGGTAATGAGCAGTTCTTC. It encodes CSARDWGTSGNEQFF.

The chain has TRBV27 and TRBJ2-6, with a tentative D call TRBD1 (6 bases). CDR1 MNHEY and CDR2 SMNVEV come from the germline V gene (reference sequence). V was pared by 3 bases and J by 1 base, with 10 bases between. The CDR3 consists of 16 residues. The CDR3 nucleotides are TGTGCCAGCAGTTTCTCAGGGGAATCTGGGGCCAACGTCCTGACTTTC. Encoded protein: CASSFSGESGANVLTF.

This clonotype was seen at least ten times. At one end, the junction sequence differs from germline, possibly due to a read error. The chain links TRBV7-2 to TRBJ2-1, with TRBD2 matching over 9 bases. Germline assignment: CDR1 SGHTA and CDR2 FQGNSA. CDR3 length: 15 residues. This chain's CDR3 is CASSLGLAGSNEQFF. The CDR3 bases are TGTGCCAGCAGTTTAGGGCTAGCGGGATCTAATGAGCAGTTCTTC.

This chain connects TRBV6-6 to TRBJ2-1; 7 bases fit TRBD1. V was clipped by 4 bases and J by 13 bases; unmatched bases: 16. This CDR3 is 15 amino acids long. CDR1 is MNHNY, CDR2 SVGAGI, per germline (reference sequence). The DNA for the CDR3 is TGTGCCAGCAGTTTTAGGGGACAGCCGCAAGAGACCCAGTTCTTC. Protein product: CASSFRGQPQETQFF.

The chain is built from TRBV2 and TRBJ2-5, with 10 bases fitting TRBD1. Germline V CDR1 and CDR2: SNHLY, FYNNEI. V lost 7 bases, J lost 5 bases, and 10 bases stayed unmatched. The CDR3 runs 15 residues. This CDR3 reads CASTLRTGGEETQYF. The CDR3 coding sequence is TGTGCCAGCACCCTTAGGACAGGGGGAGAGGAGACCCAGTACTTC.

This chain joins TRBV20-1 and TRBJ1-5; tentative D call: TRBD1 (6 bases). The V end lost 2 bases, the J end lost 1 base, and 18 bases lay between the germline ends. CDR1 DFQATT and CDR2 SNEGSKA come from the germline V gene (reference sequence). The CDR3 loop spans 17 amino acids. Here the CDR3 reads CSARSLQGRGSNQPQHF. CDR3 DNA: TGCAGTGCTAGATCTCTCCAGGGGAGGGGAAGCAATCAGCCCCAGCATTTT.

This clonotype occurred many times. This sequence joins TRBV20-1 and TRBJ1-2; 12 bases agree with TRBD1. This CDR3 is built from 20 residues. The germline CDR1 and CDR2 sequences are DFQATT and SNEGSKA (reference sequence). V trimming: 6 bases; J trimming: 0 bases; junction bases outside the gene matches: 20. The CDR3 spells CSAPLGTGGGLTLANYGYTF. The DNA for the CDR3 is TGCAGTGCCCCGCTAGGGACAGGGGGCGGATTGACCTTAGCTAACTATGGCTACACCTTC.

This clonotype was counted only a few times. The J gene is TRBJ2-4, the V gene TRBV5-4; 15 bases fit TRBD2. The length of the CDR3 is 18 residues. The V segment lost 0 bases and the J segment 0 bases; nucleotides outside the gene matches: 1. Germline CDR1 and CDR2: SGHNT and YYREEE (reference sequence). The CDR3 DNA reads as TGTGCCAGCAGCTTGGGGGGACTAGCGGGAGGAGCCAAAAACATTCAGTACTTC. It codes for CASSLGGLAGGAKNIQYF.

V and J are TRBV28 and TRBJ2-6; TRBD1 might be the D (6 bases). Germline CDR1 MDHEN, CDR2 SYDVKM. This CDR3 has 20 amino acids. The V end lost 2 bases, the J end lost 3 bases, and 23 bases lay between the germline ends. This CDR3 is CASSLKGVGSLQGGANVLTF. In DNA, the CDR3 is TGTGCCAGCAGTTTAAAGGGGGTAGGGAGCCTACAGGGTGGGGCCAACGTCCTGACTTTC.

This clonotype has ten or more counts. This sequence joins TRBV5-5 and TRBJ1-5; 10 bases line up with TRBD1. Germline CDR1 SGHKS, CDR2 YYEKEE (reference sequence). After removal of 4 bases from V and 0 bases from J, the junction contained 4 bases not matched to a gene. The CDR3 consists of 16 residues. The CDR3 here is CASSRTGGNSNQPQHF. Here the CDR3 DNA reads TGTGCCAGCAGCCGGACAGGGGGGAATAGCAATCAGCCCCAGCATTTT.

This clonotype was recorded a few times. The V and J genes are TRBV4-1 and TRBJ1-4; 7 nucleotides agree with TRBD1. The CDR3 consists of 15 residues. Germline values: CDR1 MGHRA, CDR2 YSYEKL. Unmatched junction bases numbered 14, after V lost 8 bases and J lost 8 bases. The CDR3 loop reads CASLKEITGEEKLFF. The CDR3 DNA reads as TGCGCCAGCCTGAAAGAAATAACAGGGGAGGAAAAACTGTTTTTT.

Here the CDR3 DNA reads TGTGCCAGCAGCTTAGTTCTGTATGAGCAGTTCTTC. Translating gives CASSLVLYEQFF. The V gene is TRBV7-2, the J gene TRBJ2-1; no clear D gene. In germline, CDR1 is SGHTA, CDR2 FQGNSA. Between the trimmed V and J ends, which lost 1 base and 8 bases, there was a span of 6 bases. This CDR3 comprises 12 residues.

In its sample, this clonotype was seen once. The chain recombines TRBV7-6 with TRBJ2-5, with 8 bases aligning to TRBD1. Losses at the gene ends were 2 bases for V and 13 bases for J; bases not matched to a gene: 21. The CDR3 has 17 residues. The germline gives CDR1 SGHVS, CDR2 FNYEAQ. The CDR3 region is CASSLKSGTGLTYEWYF. CDR3 bases: TGTGCCAGCAGCTTAAAGTCCGGGACAGGATTGACCTACGAGTGGTACTTC.

CDR3 DNA: TGTGCCAGCAGCCCGGGGTTTGTGGGGGGTTACAATGAGCAGTTCTTC. Its translation is CASSPGFVGGYNEQFF. The genes are TRBV9 and TRBJ2-1, with D possibly being TRBD2 (6 bases). Germline CDR1 and CDR2: SGDLS and YYNGEE. V was clipped by 4 bases and J by 4 bases, with 18 bases between them. This CDR3 is built from 16 residues.

Worth noting for this clonotype: One end of the junction is discordant with germline, which a read error may explain. The chain combines TRBV5-1 with TRBJ2-1; D might be TRBD1 or TRBD2, each matching 5 bases. The CDR3 has 13 residues. The germline V gene encodes CDR1 SGHRS and CDR2 YFSETQ. The chain's CDR3 is CACSLGENYEQFF. The CDR3 region has the DNA TGCGCCTGCAGCTTGGGGGAGAATTATGAGCAGTTCTTC.